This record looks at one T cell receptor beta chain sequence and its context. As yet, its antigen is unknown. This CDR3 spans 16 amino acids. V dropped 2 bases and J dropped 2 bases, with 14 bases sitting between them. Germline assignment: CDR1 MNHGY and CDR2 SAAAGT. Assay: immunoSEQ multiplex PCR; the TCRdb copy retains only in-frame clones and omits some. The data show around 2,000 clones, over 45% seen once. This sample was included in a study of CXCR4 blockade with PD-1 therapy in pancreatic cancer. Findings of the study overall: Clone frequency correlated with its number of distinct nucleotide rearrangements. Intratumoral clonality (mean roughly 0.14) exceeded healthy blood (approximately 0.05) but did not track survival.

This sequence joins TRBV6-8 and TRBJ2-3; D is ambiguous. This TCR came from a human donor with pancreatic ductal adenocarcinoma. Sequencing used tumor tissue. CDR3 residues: CASSYRPMAVTDTQYF. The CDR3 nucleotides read TGTGCCAGCAGTTACCGGCCGATGGCAGTCACAGATACGCAGTATTTT.